One sample yielded the 20 T cell receptor beta chains listed below, sequenced in a study of post-analysis software for immune sequencing data. Every TCR beta cDNA library bore unique molecular identifiers. TCRdb re-analysed the PCR reads in MiXCR, keeping a single row per CDR3 protein. The sample lists approximately 770,000 distinct CDR3 sequences, approximately 44% occurring once. No antigen has been identified for these receptors. Study-wide findings and caveats: With TRBV5-6, TRBV5-1 and TRBV20-1 included, about five TRBV segments were more frequent in patients than in controls.

What was sequenced was blood. These receptors were obtained from a girl aged 5-17 years with multiple sclerosis.

This clonotype was counted only a few times. This chain joins TRBV6-5 and TRBJ2-7; TRBD2 aligns across 11 bases. The CDR3 spans 18 residues. The junction had 9 bases not matched to a gene; V was cut back by 0 bases and J by 2 bases. Germline-derived CDR1 and CDR2 are MNHEY and SVGAGI. CDR3 nucleotide sequence: TGTGCCAGCAGTTACTCCCCCAGGTCTAGCGGGAGGACCTACGAGCAGTACTTC. Its protein is CASSYSPRSSGRTYEQYF.

This clonotype was recorded a few times. The chain employs TRBV27 and TRBJ1-5; D not certain. Trimming shortened V by 0 bases and J by 5 bases, and 5 bases separated the two germline ends. The CDR3 is 13 residues long. In germline, CDR1 is MNHEY, CDR2 SMNVEV (reference sequence). The CDR3 protein is CASSLSRYQPQHF. The CDR3 DNA reads as TGTGCCAGCAGTTTATCGAGATATCAGCCCCAGCATTTT.

The J gene is TRBJ2-5, the V gene TRBV11-2; 11 positions match TRBD2. J lost 5 bases, V lost 0 bases, and 17 bases had no gene match. The CDR3 loop spans 20 amino acids. Germline CDR1 is SGHAT and CDR2 is FQNNGV. In nucleotides, the CDR3 is TGTGCCAGCAGCTTAGAGGTTGGGACTAGCGGAAGGCGAAGGGGGGAGACCCAGTACTTC. It is translated as CASSLEVGTSGRRRGETQYF.

A few counts support this clonotype. V is TRBV12-3 or TRBV12-4 and J is TRBJ1-5, with D unresolved. The CDR3 runs 15 residues. V gave up 5 bases and J gave up 0 bases, with 11 bases separating them. CDR3 sequence (DNA): TGTGCCAGCAGTCTAGGTGATGATAGCAATCAGCCCCAGCATTTT. Protein sequence: CASSLGDDSNQPQHF.

The V and J genes are TRBV28 and TRBJ2-4, with unresolved D. This CDR3 has 15 residues. Germline loops: CDR1 MDHEN, CDR2 SYDVKM. The V end lost 4 bases, the J end lost 4 bases, and 14 bases lay between the germline ends. The CDR3 nucleotides are TGTGCCAGCAGTTCCTATTGGCCTAAAAAAAACATTCAGTACTTC. Residues: CASSSYWPKKNIQYF. The complete variable domain, with remaining parts taken from reference TRBV28 and TRBJ2-4, reads DVKVTQSSRYLVKRTGEKVFLECVQDMDHENMFWYRQDPGLGLRLIYFSYDVKMKEKGDIPEGYSVSREKKERFSLILESASTNQTSMYLCASSSYWPKKNIQYFGAGTRLSVL.

This clonotype appeared a few times. The chain employs TRBV20-1 and TRBJ2-1, with D possibly TRBD2 on 6 matching bases. Germline V CDR1 and CDR2: DFQATT, SNEGSKA (reference sequence). The CDR3 spans 11 residues. Trimming took 5 bases from V and 14 from J, leaving 16 bases between them. The CDR3 loop reads CSASPFGGEFF. Here the CDR3 DNA reads TGCAGTGCTTCCCCCTTTGGCGGGGAGTTCTTC.

This chain links TRBV6-1 with TRBJ1-2; D gene ambiguous. The CDR3 totals 12 residues. V gave up 8 bases and J gave up 4 bases, with 11 bases separating them. CDR1 MNHNS and CDR2 SASEGT come from the germline V gene. For the CDR3, the DNA is TGTGCCAGCGCCCGGCCCCCCTATGGCTACACCTTC. This codes for CASARPPYGYTF.

The chain has TRBV7-2 and TRBJ2-1; the match to TRBD2 covers 7 bases. The CDR3 sequence is 15 residues long. Per the germline V gene, CDR1 is SGHTA and CDR2 is FQGNSA. V lost 5 bases to trimming and J lost 7 bases; unmatched junction nucleotides: 11. This CDR3 reads CASSQGRGAGNEQFF. CDR3 DNA: TGTGCCAGCAGCCAAGGGAGGGGCGCGGGAAATGAGCAGTTCTTC.

The CDR3 here is CASSPLAVFGANVLTF. As DNA, the CDR3 is TGTGCCAGCAGCCCTCTAGCGGTCTTCGGGGCCAACGTCCTGACTTTC. The chain combines TRBV7-9 with TRBJ2-6; 7 nucleotides agree with TRBD2. The germline gives CDR1 SEHNR, CDR2 FQNEAQ (reference sequence). Germline trimming cut 5 bases from V and 4 bases from J; bases unmatched to any gene: 8. The CDR3 runs 16 residues.

The chain employs TRBV11-2 and TRBJ2-5; D may correspond to TRBD1 or TRBD2 (6 bases each). The CDR3 is 16 amino acids. Germline V gene data show CDR1 as SGHAT and CDR2 as FQNNGV. Trimming took off 8 bases at V and 7 bases at J, with 26 bases between the two ends. The CDR3 nucleotides are TGTGCCAGCTCCCAGTTGGAGGGGGGAACCCGAGGGACCCAGTACTTC. Its protein product is CASSQLEGGTRGTQYF.

In its sample, this clonotype was seen a few times. A junction end diverges from the germline sequence, so it may reflect a read error. The rearrangement uses TRBV12-3 or TRBV12-4 and TRBJ2-3; D gene ambiguous. This CDR3 comprises 11 residues. CDR3: CASRSTNTQYF. DNA of the CDR3: TGTGCCAGCAGGAGCACAAATACGCAGTATTTT.

This chain connects TRBV28 to TRBJ2-3; D is undetermined. This CDR3 contains 15 residues. CDR1 is MDHEN, CDR2 SYDVKM, per germline. Trimming removed 4 bases at V and 7 bases at J, with 18 bases between. The CDR3 here is CASSSPLGRRYTQYF. CDR3 coding DNA: TGTGCCAGCAGTTCCCCTCTGGGTCGGCGTTATACGCAGTATTTT.

The genes are TRBV20-1 and TRBJ2-1, with 11 bases aligning to TRBD2. V gave up 6 bases and J gave up 5 bases; unmatched junction bases: 3. The germline CDR1 and CDR2 sequences are DFQATT and SNEGSKA (reference sequence). This CDR3 is built from 13 residues. CDR3 residues: CSAQLAGDNEQFF. Written as DNA, the CDR3 is TGCAGTGCCCAACTAGCGGGGGACAATGAGCAGTTCTTC.

The rearrangement uses TRBV5-1 and TRBJ2-1; D is uncertain. V lost 3 bases to trimming and J lost 0 bases, with 10 bases between them. This CDR3 region has 15 residues. Germline lookup yields CDR1 SGHRS and CDR2 YFSETQ. This chain's CDR3 is CASSSDSSSYNEQFF. CDR3 bases: TGCGCCAGCAGCTCCGACTCGAGCTCCTACAATGAGCAGTTCTTC. Full variable domain (missing parts from reference TRBV5-1 and TRBJ2-1): KAGVTQTPRYLIKTRGQQVTLSCSPISGHRSVSWYQQTPGQGLQFLFEYFSETQRNKGNFPGRFSGRQFSNSRSEMNVSTLELGDSALYLCASSSDSSSYNEQFFGPGTRLTVL.

Points on this clonotype: At one end the junction does not follow the germline gene, possibly because of a read error. The V and J genes are TRBV6-2 or TRBV6-3 and TRBJ2-7; possible D gene TRBD1, 6 bases. CDR3 length equals 14 residues. CDR1 and CDR2 (germline): MNHEY, SVGEGT. CDR3 residues: CTSSWGPTSYEQYF. The CDR3 DNA is TGTACCAGCAGTTGGGGGCCTACATCCTACGAGCAGTACTTC.

This clonotype was observed a handful of times. This rearrangement joins TRBV9 to TRBJ2-5; 7 nucleotides match TRBD2. Trimming at V came to 7 bases and at J to 3 bases, leaving 9 bases not matched to a gene. CDR3 length: 14 residues. Germline CDR1 and CDR2: SGDLS and YYNGEE. As DNA, the CDR3 is TGTGCCAGCTCGTCGGGACTACCTAAAGAGACCCAGTACTTC. It yields the protein CASSSGLPKETQYF.

This chain uses TRBV11-2 with TRBJ2-3; a weak D match, TRBD2 (6 bases). Per the germline V gene, CDR1 is SGHAT and CDR2 is FQNNGV. The ends were cut back, 4 bases at V and 0 bases at J, with 20 bases in the middle. The length of the CDR3 is 18 residues. The CDR3 DNA is TGTGCCAGCAGCTCCCCCCCCGACGGGAGCGCTAGCACAGATACGCAGTATTTT. Translation gives CASSSPPDGSASTDTQYF.

As to this clonotype: A much larger clone lies a single base off, so this may be a read error. The gene calls are TRBV7-9 and TRBJ1-6, with D unclear. The germline V gene encodes CDR1 SEHNR and CDR2 FQNEAQ (reference sequence). There are 13 residues in the CDR3. V was clipped by 6 bases and J by 6 bases, with 9 bases between them. In nucleotides, the CDR3 is TGTGCCAGCAGTCGGCAAGTTAATTCACCCCTCCACTTT. Protein: CASSRQVNSPLHF.

Remarks on this clonotype: The junction departs from germline at one end; a sequencing error may be responsible. V and J are TRBV4-3 and TRBJ1-1; D remains unclear. CDR1 is LGHNA, CDR2 YSLEER, per germline. The CDR3 is 14 amino acids. The CDR3 sequence: CASSQGLTNTEAFF. CDR3 nucleotides: TGCGCCAGCAGCCAAGGTTTAACCAACACTGAGGCTTTCTTT.

This clonotype has only one observation. The genes are TRBV27 and TRBJ1-5, with a possible D match to TRBD1 (5 bases). V was cut by 4 bases and J by 9 bases, with 13 bases left in between. Germline V gives CDR1 MNHEY, CDR2 SMNVEV (reference sequence). The CDR3 extends over 13 amino acids. CDR3 region: CASSSTGVWPQHF. The CDR3 nucleotides are TGTGCCAGCAGTTCCACGGGGGTGTGGCCCCAGCATTTT.